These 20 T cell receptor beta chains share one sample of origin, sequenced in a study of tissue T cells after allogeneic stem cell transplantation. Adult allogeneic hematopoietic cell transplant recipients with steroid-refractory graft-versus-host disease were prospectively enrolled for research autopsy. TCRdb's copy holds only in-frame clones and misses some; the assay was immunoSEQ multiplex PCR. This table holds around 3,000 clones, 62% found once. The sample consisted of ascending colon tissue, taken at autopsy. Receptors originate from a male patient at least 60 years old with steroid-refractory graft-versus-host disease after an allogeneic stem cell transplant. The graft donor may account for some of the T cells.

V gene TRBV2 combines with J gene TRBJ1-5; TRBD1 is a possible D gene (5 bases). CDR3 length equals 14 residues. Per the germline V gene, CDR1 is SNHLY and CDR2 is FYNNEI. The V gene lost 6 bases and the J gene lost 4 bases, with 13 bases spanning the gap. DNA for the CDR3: TGTGCCAGCAGACCCAACCGGGGGAATCAGCCCCAGCATTTT. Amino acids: CASRPNRGNQPQHF.

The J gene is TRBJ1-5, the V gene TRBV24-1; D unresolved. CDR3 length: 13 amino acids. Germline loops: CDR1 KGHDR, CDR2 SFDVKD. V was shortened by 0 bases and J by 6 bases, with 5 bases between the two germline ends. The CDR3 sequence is CATSDLSGQPQHF. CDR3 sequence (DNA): TGTGCCACCAGTGATTTGTCCGGTCAGCCCCAGCATTTT.

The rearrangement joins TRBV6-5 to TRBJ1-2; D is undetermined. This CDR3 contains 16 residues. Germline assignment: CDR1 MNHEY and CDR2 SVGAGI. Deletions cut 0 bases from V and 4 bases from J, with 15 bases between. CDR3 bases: TGTGCCAGCAGTTACTCGACCGGGATAGGATCCTATGGCTACACCTTC. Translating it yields CASSYSTGIGSYGYTF.

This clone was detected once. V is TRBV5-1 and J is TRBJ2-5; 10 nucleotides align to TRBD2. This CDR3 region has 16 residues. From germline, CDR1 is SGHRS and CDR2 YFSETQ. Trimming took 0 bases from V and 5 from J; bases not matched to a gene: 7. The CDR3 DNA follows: TGCGCCAGCAGCTTGGGAGCGGGGGGGCCCGGGGAGACCCAGTACTTC. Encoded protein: CASSLGAGGPGETQYF.

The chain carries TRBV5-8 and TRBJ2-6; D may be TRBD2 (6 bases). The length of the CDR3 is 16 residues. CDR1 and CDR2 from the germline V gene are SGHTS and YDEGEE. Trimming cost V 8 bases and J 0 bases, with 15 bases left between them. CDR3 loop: CASAGGISSGANVLTF. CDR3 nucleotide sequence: TGTGCCAGTGCCGGGGGAATAAGCTCTGGGGCCAACGTCCTGACTTTC.

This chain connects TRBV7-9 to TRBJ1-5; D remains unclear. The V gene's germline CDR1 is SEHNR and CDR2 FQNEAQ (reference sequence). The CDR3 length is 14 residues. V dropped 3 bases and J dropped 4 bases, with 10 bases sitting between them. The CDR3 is CASSFTDTNQPQHF. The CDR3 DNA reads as TGTGCCAGCAGCTTCACGGATACTAATCAGCCCCAGCATTTT.

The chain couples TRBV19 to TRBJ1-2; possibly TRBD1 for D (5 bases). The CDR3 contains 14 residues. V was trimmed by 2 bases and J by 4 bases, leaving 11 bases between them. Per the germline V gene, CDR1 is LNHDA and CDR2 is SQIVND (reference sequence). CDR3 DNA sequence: TGTGCCAGTAGTATACTCGGCAGGGTCTATGGCTACACCTTC. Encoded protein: CASSILGRVYGYTF.

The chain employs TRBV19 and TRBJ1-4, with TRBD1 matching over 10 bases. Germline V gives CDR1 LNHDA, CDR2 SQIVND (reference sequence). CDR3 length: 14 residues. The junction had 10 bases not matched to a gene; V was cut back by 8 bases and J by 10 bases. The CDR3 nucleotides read TGTGCCAGTCAAGCCGGGACAGGGGTGCGAAAACTGTTTTTT. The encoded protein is CASQAGTGVRKLFF.

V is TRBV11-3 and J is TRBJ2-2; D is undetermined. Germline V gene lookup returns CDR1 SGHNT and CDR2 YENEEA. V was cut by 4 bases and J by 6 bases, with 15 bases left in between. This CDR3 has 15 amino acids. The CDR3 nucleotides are TGTGCCAGCAGCTCTAGAGAGGTCGAGGCCGGGGAGCTGTTTTTT. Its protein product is CASSSREVEAGELFF.

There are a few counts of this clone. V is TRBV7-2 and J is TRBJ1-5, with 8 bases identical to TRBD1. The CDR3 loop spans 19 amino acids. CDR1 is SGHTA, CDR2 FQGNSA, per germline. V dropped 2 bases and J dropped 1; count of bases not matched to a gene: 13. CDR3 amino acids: CASSLSGTGPLGSNQPQHF. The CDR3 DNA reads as TGTGCCAGCAGCTTATCCGGGACAGGACCTTTAGGGAGCAATCAGCCCCAGCATTTT. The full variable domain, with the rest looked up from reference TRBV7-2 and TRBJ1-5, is GAGVSQSPSNKVTEKGKDVELRCDPISGHTALYWYRQSLGQGLEFLIYFQGNSAPDKSGLPSDRFSAERTGGSVSTLTIQRTQQEDSAVYLCASSLSGTGPLGSNQPQHFGDGTRLSIL.

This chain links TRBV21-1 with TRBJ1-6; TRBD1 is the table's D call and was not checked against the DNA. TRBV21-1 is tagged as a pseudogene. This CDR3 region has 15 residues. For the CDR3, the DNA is TGTGCCGGCAGCAAAGCCAGGGGGAATAATTCACCCCTCCACTTT. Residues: CAGSKARGNNSPLHF.

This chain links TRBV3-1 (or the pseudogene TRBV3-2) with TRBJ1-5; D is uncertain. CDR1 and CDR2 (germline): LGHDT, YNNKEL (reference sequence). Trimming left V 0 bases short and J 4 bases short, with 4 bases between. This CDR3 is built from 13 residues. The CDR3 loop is CASSQDLNQPQHF. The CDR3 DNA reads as TGTGCCAGCAGCCAAGATCTAAATCAGCCCCAGCATTTT.

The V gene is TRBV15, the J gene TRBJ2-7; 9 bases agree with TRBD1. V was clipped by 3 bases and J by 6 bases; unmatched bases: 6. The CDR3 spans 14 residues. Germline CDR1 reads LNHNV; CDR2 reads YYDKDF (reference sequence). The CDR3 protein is CATSRAGTGPEQYF. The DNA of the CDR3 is TGTGCCACCAGCAGGGCCGGGACAGGGCCCGAGCAGTACTTC.

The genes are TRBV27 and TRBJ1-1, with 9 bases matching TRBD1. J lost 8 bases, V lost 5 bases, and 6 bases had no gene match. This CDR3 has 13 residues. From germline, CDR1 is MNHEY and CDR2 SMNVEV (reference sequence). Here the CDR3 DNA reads TGTGCCAGCAGTCCTCAGACAGGGGGGGAAGCTTTCTTT. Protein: CASSPQTGGEAFF.

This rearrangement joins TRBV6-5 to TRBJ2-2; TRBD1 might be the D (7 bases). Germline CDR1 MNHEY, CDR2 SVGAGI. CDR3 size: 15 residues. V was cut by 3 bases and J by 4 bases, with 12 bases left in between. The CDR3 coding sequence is TGTGCCAGCAGTTATACCCAGGGGGGCACCGGGGAGCTGTTTTTT. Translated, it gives CASSYTQGGTGELFF.

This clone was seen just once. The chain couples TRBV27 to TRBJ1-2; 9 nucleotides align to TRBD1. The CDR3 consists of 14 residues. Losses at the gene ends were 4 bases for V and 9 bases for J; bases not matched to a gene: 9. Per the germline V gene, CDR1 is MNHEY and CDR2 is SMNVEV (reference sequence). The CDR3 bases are TGTGCCAGCAGTTCTTGGGACAGGGCCAGTAGCTACACCTTC. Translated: CASSSWDRASSYTF.

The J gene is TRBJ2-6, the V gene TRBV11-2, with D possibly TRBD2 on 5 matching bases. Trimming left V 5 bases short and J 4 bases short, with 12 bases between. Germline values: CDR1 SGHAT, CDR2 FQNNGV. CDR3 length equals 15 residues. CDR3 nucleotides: TGTGCCAGCAGCCCCCGACCGGGAGGGGCCAACGTCCTGACTTTC. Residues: CASSPRPGGANVLTF.

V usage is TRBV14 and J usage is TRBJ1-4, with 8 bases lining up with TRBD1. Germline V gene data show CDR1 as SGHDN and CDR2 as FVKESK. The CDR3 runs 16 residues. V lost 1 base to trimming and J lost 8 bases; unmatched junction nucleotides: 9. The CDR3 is CASSQGVQGASEKLFF. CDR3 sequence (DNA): TGTGCCAGCAGCCAAGGGGTCCAGGGGGCCAGCGAAAAACTGTTTTTT.

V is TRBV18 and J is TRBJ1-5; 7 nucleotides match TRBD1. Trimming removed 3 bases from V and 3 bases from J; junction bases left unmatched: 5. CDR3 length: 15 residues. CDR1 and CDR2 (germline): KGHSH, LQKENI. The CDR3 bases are TGTGCCAGCTCACCCTTCGGACAGGTCAATCAGCCCCAGCATTTT. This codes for CASSPFGQVNQPQHF.

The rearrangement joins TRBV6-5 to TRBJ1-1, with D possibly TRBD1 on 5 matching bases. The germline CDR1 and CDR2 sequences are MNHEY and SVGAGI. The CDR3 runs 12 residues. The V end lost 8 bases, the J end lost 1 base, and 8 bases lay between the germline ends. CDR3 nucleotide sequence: TGTGCCAGCTTAAGGGGGAACACTGAAGCTTTCTTT. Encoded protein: CASLRGNTEAFF.